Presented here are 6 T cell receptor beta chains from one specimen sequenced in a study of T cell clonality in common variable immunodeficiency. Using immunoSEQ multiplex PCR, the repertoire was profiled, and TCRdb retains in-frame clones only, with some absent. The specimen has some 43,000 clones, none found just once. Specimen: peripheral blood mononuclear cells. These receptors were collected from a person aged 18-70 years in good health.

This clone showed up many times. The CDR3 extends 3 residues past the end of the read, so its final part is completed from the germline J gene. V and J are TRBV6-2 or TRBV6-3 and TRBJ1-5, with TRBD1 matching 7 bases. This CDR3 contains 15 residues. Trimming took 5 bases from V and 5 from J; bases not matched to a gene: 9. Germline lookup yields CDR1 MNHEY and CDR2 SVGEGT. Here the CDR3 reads CASSHDRDMDQPQHF. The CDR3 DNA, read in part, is TGTGCCAGCAGTCATGACAGGGATATGGATCAGCCC.

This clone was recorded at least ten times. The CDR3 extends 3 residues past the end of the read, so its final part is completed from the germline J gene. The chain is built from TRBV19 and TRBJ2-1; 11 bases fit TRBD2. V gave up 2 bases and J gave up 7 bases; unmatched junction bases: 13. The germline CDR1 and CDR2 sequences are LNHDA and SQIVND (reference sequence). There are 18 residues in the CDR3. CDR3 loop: CASSIKGLADHQRNEQFF. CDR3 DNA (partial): TGTGCCAGTAGTATAAAGGGACTAGCGGACCATCAAAGGAATGAG. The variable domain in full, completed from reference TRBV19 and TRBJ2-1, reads DGGITQSPKYLFRKEGQNVTLSCEQNLNHDAMYWYRQDPGQGLRLIYYSQIVNDFQKGDIAEGYSVSREKKESFPLTVTSAQKNPTAFYLCASSIKGLADHQRNEQFFGPGTRLTVL.

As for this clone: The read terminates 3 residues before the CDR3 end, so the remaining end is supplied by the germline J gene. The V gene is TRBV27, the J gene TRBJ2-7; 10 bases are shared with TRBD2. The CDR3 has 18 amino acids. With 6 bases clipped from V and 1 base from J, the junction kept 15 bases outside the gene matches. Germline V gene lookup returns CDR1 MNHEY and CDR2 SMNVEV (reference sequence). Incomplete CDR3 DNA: TGTGCCAGCAGACCCTACCGGCTAGCGGGGGAACTGTCCTACGAG. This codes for CASRPYRLAGELSYE. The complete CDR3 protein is CASRPYRLAGELSYEQYF.

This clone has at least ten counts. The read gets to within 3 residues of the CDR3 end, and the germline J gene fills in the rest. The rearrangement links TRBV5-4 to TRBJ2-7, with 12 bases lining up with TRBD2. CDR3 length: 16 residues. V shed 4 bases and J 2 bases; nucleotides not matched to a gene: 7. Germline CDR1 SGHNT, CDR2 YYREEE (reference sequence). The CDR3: CASSRTSGEVTYEQYF. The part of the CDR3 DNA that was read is TGTGCCAGCAGCAGGACTAGCGGGGAGGTAACCTACGAG.

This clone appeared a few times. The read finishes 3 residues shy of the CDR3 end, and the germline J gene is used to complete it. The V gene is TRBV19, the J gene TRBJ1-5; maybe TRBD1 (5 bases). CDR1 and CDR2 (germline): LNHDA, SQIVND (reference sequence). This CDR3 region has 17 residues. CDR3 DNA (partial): TGTGCCAGTAGTATAGTATCAAGGGTGGGGGTAGCGGATCCC. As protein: CASSIVSRVGVADP. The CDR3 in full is CASSIVSRVGVADPQHF.

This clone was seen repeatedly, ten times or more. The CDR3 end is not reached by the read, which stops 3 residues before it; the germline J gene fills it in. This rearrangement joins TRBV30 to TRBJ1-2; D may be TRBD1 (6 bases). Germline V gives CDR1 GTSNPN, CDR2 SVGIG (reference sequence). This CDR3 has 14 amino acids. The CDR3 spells CAWSAGDRGSGYTF. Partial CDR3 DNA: TGTGCCTGGAGTGCAGGGGATCGGGGATCGGGC. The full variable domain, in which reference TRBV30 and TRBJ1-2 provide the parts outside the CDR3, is SQTIHQWPATLVQPVGSPLSLECTVEGTSNPNLYWYRQAAGRGLQLLFYSVGIGQISSEVPQNLSASRPQDRQFILSSKKLLLSDSGFYLCAWSAGDRGSGYTFGSGTRLTVV.